This entry features one T cell receptor beta chain sequence. Its specificity is unknown. Template switching by 5'RACE with UMIs generated the TCR beta cDNA. TCRdb re-called the 5' RACE reads; every CDR3 protein appears as one record, without DNA. The listing contains 350,000 to 450,000 distinct CDR3 sequences. This entry is derived from a study of T cells expressing NK-cell markers. In the study overall: Sorted CD3+CD56+NKG2C+, CD3+CD56+NKG2C- and CD3+CD56-NKG2C+ T cells supplied TCR beta repertoires.

Study-level points and caveats: Also leading the CD3+CD56-NKG2C+ fraction in a handful of donors were these clonotypes. Dominant NKG2C+ clonotypes made up roughly 1.0-7.0% of CD8+ T cells in six donors.

Sequencing input: blood T cells: a sorted CD56 or NKG2C T cell subset, CD4+ or CD8+ T cells, or bulk PBMC T cells (not recorded which). The receptor comes from a man aged 18 to 70 in good health.

CDR3 region: CASRAQVGETQYF. The chain has TRBV25-1 and TRBJ2-5. The germline gives CDR1 MGHDK, CDR2 SYGVNS. This CDR3 contains 13 residues.